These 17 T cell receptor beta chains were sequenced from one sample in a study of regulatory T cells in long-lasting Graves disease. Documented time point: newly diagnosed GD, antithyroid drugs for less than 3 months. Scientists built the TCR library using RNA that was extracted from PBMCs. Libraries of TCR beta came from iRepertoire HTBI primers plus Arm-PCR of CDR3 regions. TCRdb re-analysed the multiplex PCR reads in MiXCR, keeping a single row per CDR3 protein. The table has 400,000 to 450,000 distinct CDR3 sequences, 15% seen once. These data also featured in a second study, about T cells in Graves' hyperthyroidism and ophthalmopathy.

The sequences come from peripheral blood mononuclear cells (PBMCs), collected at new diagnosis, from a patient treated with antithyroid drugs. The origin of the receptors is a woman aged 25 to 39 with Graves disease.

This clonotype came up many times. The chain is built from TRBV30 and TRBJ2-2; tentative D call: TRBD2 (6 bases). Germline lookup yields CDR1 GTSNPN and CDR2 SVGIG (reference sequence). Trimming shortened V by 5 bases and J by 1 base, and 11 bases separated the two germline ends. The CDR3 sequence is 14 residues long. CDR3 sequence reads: CAWGRKGNTGELFF. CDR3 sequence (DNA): TGTGCCTGGGGGAGGAAGGGGAACACCGGGGAGCTGTTTTTT.

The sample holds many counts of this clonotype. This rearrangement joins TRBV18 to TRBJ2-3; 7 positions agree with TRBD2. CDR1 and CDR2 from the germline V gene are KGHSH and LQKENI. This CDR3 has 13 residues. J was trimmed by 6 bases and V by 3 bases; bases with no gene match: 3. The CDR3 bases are TGTGCCAGCTCACCTAGCGGGTTGGATACGCAGTATTTT. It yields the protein CASSPSGLDTQYF. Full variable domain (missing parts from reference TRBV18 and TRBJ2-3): NAGVMQNPRHLVRRRGQEARLRCSPMKGHSHVYWYRQLPEEGLKFMVYLQKENIIDESGMPKERFSAEFPKEGPSILRIQQVVRGDSAAYFCASSPSGLDTQYFGPGTRLTVL.

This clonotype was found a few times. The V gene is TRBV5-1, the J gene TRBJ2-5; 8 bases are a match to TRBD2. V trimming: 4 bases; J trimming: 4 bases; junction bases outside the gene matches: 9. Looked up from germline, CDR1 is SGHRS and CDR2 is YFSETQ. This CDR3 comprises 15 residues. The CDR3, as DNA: TGCGCCAGCAGCAGGATGAGCGGGAGCACAGAGACCCAGTACTTC. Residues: CASSRMSGSTETQYF.

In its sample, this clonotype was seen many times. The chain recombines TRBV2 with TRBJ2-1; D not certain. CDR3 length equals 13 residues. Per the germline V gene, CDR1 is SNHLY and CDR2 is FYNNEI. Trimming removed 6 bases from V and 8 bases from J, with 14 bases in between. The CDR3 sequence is CASSETLRDEQFF. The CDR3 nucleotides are TGTGCCAGCAGCGAAACACTAAGAGATGAGCAGTTCTTC.

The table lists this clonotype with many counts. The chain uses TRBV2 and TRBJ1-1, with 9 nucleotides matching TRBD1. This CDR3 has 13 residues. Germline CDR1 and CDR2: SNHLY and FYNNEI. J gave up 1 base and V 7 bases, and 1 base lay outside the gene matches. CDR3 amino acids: CASKGQGNTEAFF. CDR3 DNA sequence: TGTGCCAGCAAGGGACAGGGGAACACTGAAGCTTTCTTT.

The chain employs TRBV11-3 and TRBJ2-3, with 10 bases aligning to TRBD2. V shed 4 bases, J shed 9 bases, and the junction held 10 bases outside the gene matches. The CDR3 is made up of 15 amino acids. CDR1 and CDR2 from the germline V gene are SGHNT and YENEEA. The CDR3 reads CASSSMRLAGLTQYF. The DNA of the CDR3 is TGTGCCAGCAGCTCAATGAGACTAGCGGGTCTCACGCAGTATTTT.

The CDR3 region has the DNA TGTGCCAGTAGTTCGGGGACAGGGGCGTACCATGAGCAGTTCTTC. Translated, it gives CASSSGTGAYHEQFF. The chain links TRBV19 to TRBJ2-1, with TRBD1 identical over 10 bases. CDR3 size: 15 residues. Germline V lookup: CDR1 LNHDA, CDR2 SQIVND (reference sequence). The ends lost 5 bases at V and 8 bases at J; junction bases unmatched: 9.

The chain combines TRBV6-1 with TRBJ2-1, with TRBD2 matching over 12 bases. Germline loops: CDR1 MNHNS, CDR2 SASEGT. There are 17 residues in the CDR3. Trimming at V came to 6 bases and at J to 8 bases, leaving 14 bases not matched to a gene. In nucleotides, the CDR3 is TGTGCCAGCAGCCCTCTTAGACTAGCGGGAGTAAACCATGAGCAGTTCTTC. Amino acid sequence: CASSPLRLAGVNHEQFF.

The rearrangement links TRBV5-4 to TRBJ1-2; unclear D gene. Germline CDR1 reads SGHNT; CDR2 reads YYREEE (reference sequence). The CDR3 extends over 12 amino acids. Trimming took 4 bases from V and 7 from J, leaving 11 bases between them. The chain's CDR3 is CASSHTSGGYTF. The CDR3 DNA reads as TGTGCCAGCAGCCACACTTCAGGTGGCTACACCTTC.

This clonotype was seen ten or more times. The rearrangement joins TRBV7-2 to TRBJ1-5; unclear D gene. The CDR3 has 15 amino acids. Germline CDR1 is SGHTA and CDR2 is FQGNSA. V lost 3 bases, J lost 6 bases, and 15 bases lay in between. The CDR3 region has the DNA TGTGCCAGCAGCTTCGGAGGAGGGCACACTCAGCCCCAGCATTTT. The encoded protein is CASSFGGGHTQPQHF. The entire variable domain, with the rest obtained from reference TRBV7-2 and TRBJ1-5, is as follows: GAGVSQSPSNKVTEKGKDVELRCDPISGHTALYWYRQSLGQGLEFLIYFQGNSAPDKSGLPSDRFSAERTGGSVSTLTIQRTQQEDSAVYLCASSFGGGHTQPQHFGDGTRLSIL.

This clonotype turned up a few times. Here the CDR3 reads CSVGLAGVPNIQYF. CDR3 sequence (DNA): TGCAGCGTGGGACTAGCGGGAGTTCCGAACATTCAGTACTTC. V and J are TRBV29-1 and TRBJ2-4, with 14 positions matching TRBD2. Germline V gene lookup returns CDR1 SQVTM and CDR2 ANQGSEA. CDR3 length: 14 residues. Trimming at V came to 6 bases and at J to 7 bases, leaving 5 bases not matched to a gene.

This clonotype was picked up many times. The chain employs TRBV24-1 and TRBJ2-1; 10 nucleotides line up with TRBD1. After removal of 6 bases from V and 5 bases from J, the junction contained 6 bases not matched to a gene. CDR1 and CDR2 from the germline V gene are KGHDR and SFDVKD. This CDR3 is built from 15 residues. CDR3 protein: CATSPGQGPDNEQFF. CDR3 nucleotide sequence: TGTGCCACCAGTCCGGGACAGGGGCCGGACAATGAGCAGTTCTTC.

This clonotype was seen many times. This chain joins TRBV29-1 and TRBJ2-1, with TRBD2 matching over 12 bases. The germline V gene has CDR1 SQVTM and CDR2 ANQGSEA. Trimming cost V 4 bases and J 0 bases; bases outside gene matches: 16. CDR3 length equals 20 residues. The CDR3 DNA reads TGCAGCGTTGGTAATTTCGGTACTAGCGGGAGGAACCCCTCCTACAATGAGCAGTTCTTC. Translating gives CSVGNFGTSGRNPSYNEQFF.

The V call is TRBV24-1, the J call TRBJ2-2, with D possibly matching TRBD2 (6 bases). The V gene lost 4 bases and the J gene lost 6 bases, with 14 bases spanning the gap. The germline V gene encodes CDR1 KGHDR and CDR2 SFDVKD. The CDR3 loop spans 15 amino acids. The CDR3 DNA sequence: TGTGCCACCAGTGACCCGGTCGGGGGTGCCGGGGAGCTGTTTTTT. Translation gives CATSDPVGGAGELFF.

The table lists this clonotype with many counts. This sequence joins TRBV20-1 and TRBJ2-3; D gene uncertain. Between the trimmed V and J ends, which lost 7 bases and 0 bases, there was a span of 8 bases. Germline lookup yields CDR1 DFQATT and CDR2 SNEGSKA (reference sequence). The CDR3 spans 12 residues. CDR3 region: CSGLGSTDTQYF. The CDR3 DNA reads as TGCAGTGGACTGGGTAGCACAGATACGCAGTATTTT.

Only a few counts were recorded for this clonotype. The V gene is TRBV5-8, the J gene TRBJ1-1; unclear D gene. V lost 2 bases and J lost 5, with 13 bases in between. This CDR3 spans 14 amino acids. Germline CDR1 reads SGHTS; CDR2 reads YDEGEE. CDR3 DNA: TGTGCCAGCAGCTTTCCGGTTTTCGATACTGAAGCTTTCTTT. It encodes CASSFPVFDTEAFF.

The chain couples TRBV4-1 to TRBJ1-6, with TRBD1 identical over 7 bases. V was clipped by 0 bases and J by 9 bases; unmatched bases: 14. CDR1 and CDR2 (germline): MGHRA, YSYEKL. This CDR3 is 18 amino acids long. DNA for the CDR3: TGCGCCAGCAGCCAAGAAAGGGCGACAGGGATGGGCGGTTCACCCCTCCACTTT. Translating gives CASSQERATGMGGSPLHF.